The 11 T cell receptor beta chains below were found in one sample sequenced in a study of blood T cell repertoires in COVID-19. The data were produced by immunoSEQ multiplex PCR, yet TCRdb's version contains in-frame clones alone and is incomplete. The sample shows 380,000 or so clones, approximately 77% of them seen only once. Sequencing used peripheral blood. The receptors come from a human donor with acute or convalescent COVID-19. The donor label of this sample is uncertain.

The chain has TRBV10-3 and TRBJ1-2, with a weak D call TRBD1 (6 bases). Germline-derived CDR1 and CDR2 are ENHRY and SYGVKD. This CDR3 is 14 amino acids long. Deletions cut 6 bases from V and 8 bases from J, with 19 bases between. As DNA, the CDR3 is TGTGCCATCAGAGTCACAGGGACAACTATGGGCTACACCTTC. Translating it yields CAIRVTGTTMGYTF.

The chain recombines TRBV6-5 with TRBJ1-4; no clear D. Germline values: CDR1 MNHEY, CDR2 SVGAGI. CDR3 length: 11 residues. V lost 8 bases, J lost 8 bases, and 9 bases lay in between. The CDR3 DNA follows: TGTGCCAGCCATGGGCCCGAAAAACTGTTTTTT. Encoded protein: CASHGPEKLFF.

Only one count was recorded for this clone. V gene TRBV5-1 combines with J gene TRBJ1-1; no definite D call. The CDR3 has 16 amino acids. CDR1 is SGHRS, CDR2 YFSETQ, per germline. Trimming cost V 2 bases and J 1 base, with 15 bases left between them. DNA for the CDR3: TGCGCCAGCAGCTTTTCTCAGGCAGTCTGGAACACTGAAGCTTTCTTT. Translated, it gives CASSFSQAVWNTEAFF.

The chain carries TRBV13 and TRBJ2-5; maybe TRBD2 (5 bases). The CDR3 is made up of 13 amino acids. Germline V CDR1 and CDR2: PRHDT, FYEKMQ (reference sequence). Trimming pared 5 bases from V and 5 bases from J, leaving 12 bases between. CDR3: CASSPGRRETQYF. The CDR3 DNA reads TGTGCCAGCAGCCCTGGGCGGAGGGAGACCCAGTACTTC. The full variable domain, completed using reference TRBV13 and TRBJ2-5, is AAGVIQSPRHLIKEKRETATLKCYPIPRHDTVYWYQQGPGQDPQFLISFYEKMQSDKGSIPDRFSAQQFSDYHSELNMSSLELGDSALYFCASSPGRRETQYFGPGTRLLVL.

This rearrangement joins TRBV3-1 (or the pseudogene TRBV3-2) to TRBJ2-1; 10 nucleotides align to TRBD2. Trimming took 2 bases from V and 4 from J; bases not matched to a gene: 5. The CDR3 has 16 residues. CDR1 and CDR2 from the germline V gene are LGHDT and YNNKEL (reference sequence). The CDR3 region has the DNA TGTGCCAGCAGCCAACCGGGACTAGCGAATTACAATGAGCAGTTCTTC. This encodes CASSQPGLANYNEQFF.

The chain carries TRBV2 and TRBJ2-6, with a weak D call TRBD1 (6 bases). The germline V and J ends were trimmed by 6 bases and 1 base, with 19 bases remaining between them. CDR3 length: 18 residues. Germline CDR1 is SNHLY and CDR2 is FYNNEI. Here the CDR3 reads CASSAPGARISGANVLTF. DNA of the CDR3: TGTGCCAGCAGCGCCCCAGGGGCTAGGATTTCTGGGGCCAACGTCCTGACTTTC.

The chain has TRBV20-1 and TRBJ1-2; no definite D call. Germline V gives CDR1 DFQATT, CDR2 SNEGSKA (reference sequence). The CDR3 runs to 12 residues. Trimming took 3 bases from V and 5 from J, leaving 10 bases between them. The CDR3 region has the DNA TGCAGTGCTAGTCCGTTGCGGTATGGCTACACCTTC. Translated, it gives CSASPLRYGYTF.

The chain joins TRBV11-2 to TRBJ2-1; weak D call: TRBD1 (6 bases). V was shortened by 1 base and J by 8 bases, with 12 bases between the two germline ends. The CDR3 contains 14 residues. The germline V gene has CDR1 SGHAT and CDR2 FQNNGV. This CDR3 reads CASSLGLQGDEQFF. Written as DNA, the CDR3 is TGTGCCAGCAGCTTAGGTTTACAGGGTGATGAGCAGTTCTTC. The variable domain in full, with the rest retrieved from reference TRBV11-2 and TRBJ2-1, is EAGVAQSPRYKIIEKRQSVAFWCNPISGHATLYWYQQILGQGPKLLIQFQNNGVVDDSQLPKDRFSAERLKGVDSTLKIQPAKLEDSAVYLCASSLGLQGDEQFFGPGTRLTVL.

The chain couples TRBV6-5 to TRBJ1-2; a weak D match, TRBD1 (5 bases). Germline V gene sequence: CDR1 MNHEY, CDR2 SVGAGI. With 6 bases removed from V and 1 base from J, the gap between germline ends came to 9 bases. The CDR3 is 13 residues long. The CDR3 spells CASRLDNNYGYTF. In DNA form, the CDR3 reads TGTGCCAGCAGACTGGACAATAACTATGGCTACACCTTC.

The chain is built from TRBV3-1 (or the pseudogene TRBV3-2) and TRBJ1-2, with TRBD1 matching 10 bases. V lost 7 bases to trimming and J lost 5 bases; unmatched junction nucleotides: 7. Per the germline V gene, CDR1 is LGHDT and CDR2 is YNNKEL (reference sequence). The CDR3 extends over 14 amino acids. The CDR3 loop reads CASTDRGRRYGYTF. The DNA of the CDR3 is TGTGCCAGCACCGACAGGGGGCGCAGGTATGGCTACACCTTC.

This chain joins TRBV2 and TRBJ2-7; 8 bases map to TRBD1. The CDR3 loop spans 14 amino acids. Unmatched junction bases numbered 12, after V lost 7 bases and J lost 7 bases. In germline, CDR1 is SNHLY, CDR2 FYNNEI. CDR3 coding DNA: TGTGCCAGCAAGGGGCCGACAGGGGTGTGGGAGCAGTACTTC. It yields the protein CASKGPTGVWEQYF.